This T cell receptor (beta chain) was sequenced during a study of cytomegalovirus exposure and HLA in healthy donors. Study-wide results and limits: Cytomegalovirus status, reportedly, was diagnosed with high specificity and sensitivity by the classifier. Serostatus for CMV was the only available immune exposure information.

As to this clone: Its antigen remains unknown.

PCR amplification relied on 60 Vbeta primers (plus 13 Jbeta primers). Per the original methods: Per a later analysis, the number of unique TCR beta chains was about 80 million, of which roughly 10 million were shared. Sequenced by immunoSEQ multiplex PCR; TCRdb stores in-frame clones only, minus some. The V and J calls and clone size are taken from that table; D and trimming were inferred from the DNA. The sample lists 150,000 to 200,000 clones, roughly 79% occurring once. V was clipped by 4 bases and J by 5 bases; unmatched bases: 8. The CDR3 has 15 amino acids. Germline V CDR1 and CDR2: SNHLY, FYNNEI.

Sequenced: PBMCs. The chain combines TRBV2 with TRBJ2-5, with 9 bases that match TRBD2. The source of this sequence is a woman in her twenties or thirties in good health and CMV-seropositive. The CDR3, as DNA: TGTGCCAGCAGTGGCGCGGGGGGGCAGGTGGAGACCCAGTACTTC. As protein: CASSGAGGQVETQYF. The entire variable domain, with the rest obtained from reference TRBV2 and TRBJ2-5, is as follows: EPEVTQTPSHQVTQMGQEVILRCVPISNHLYFYWYRQILGQKVEFLVSFYNNEISEKSEIFDDQFSVERPDGSNFTLKIRSTKLEDSAMYFCASSGAGGQVETQYFGPGTRLLVL.